This is a list of T cell receptor beta chains from one sample in a study of blood T cell repertoires in COVID-19. Assay used: immunoSEQ multiplex PCR; TCRdb lists only in-frame clones, some missing. The table has 61,000 or so clones, 88% seen once; the top ten hold 20% to 25%. The sample comprised peripheral blood. The receptors shown here come from a woman in her forties or fifties with active or convalescent COVID-19. Both conserved end residues are part of each CDR3. D genes are given only for firm matches. Rows may omit the clone size; those that give it use once, few, many or a size class.

TRBJ2-7 | . | TRBV7-9 | TRBD1 | TGTGCCAGCAGCGGACAGGGGTCAATCTCCTACGAGCAGTACTTC | CASSGQGSISYEQYF
TRBJ1-2 | . | TRBV2 | TRBD1 | TGTGCCAGCAGTGAAGCGTATATAGAACAGGGGGCAGGCTATGGCTACACCTTC | CASSEAYIEQGAGYGYTF
TRBJ1-1 | . | TRBV2 | . | TGTGCCAGCGGGGCAGGGGCCAGAATGAACACTGAAGCTTTCTTT | CASGAGARMNTEAFF
TRBJ2-1 | . | TRBV5-1 | TRBD1 | TGCGCCAGCAGCTTTACAGGGGCGGGTTACAATGAGCAGTTCTTC | CASSFTGAGYNEQFF
TRBJ2-7 | . | TRBV6-6 | . | TGTGCCAGCACTCAGGGATACGAGCAGTACTTC | CASTQGYEQYF
TRBJ1-4 | . | TRBV18 | TRBD1 | TGTGCCAGCTCACCCCGACAGGGGAGGGAGGAACTGTTTTTT | CASSPRQGREELFF
TRBJ1-3 | . | TRBV9 | . | TGTGCCAGCAGCGTAGAGGAGTCCCGAAACACCATATATTTT | CASSVEESRNTIYF
TRBJ1-1 | . | TRBV28 | TRBD1 | TGTGCCAGCAGTTTAGACAGGGCTTTGAGCACTGAAGCTTTCTTT | CASSLDRALSTEAFF
TRBJ1-2 | . | TRBV9 | TRBD1 | TGTGCCAGCAGCAATGGACAGGGAAGTTATGGCTACACCTTC | CASSNGQGSYGYTF
TRBJ2-3 | . | TRBV30 | . | TGTGCCTGGAGCGAGGGACTCGCGACAGATACGCAGTATTTT | CAWSEGLATDTQYF
TRBJ2-3 | . | TRBV2 | . | TGTGCCAGCAGTGTCGGTTCGGTACGCACAGATACGCAGTATTTT | CASSVGSVRTDTQYF
TRBJ2-3 | . | TRBV5-4 | . | TGTGCCAGCAGCCCCCCTAGCTCGGATACGCAGTATTTT | CASSPPSSDTQYF
TRBJ2-3 | . | TRBV6-5 | . | TGTGCCAGCACTCTAGCGTCAGTGGCAGATACGCAGTATTTT | CASTLASVADTQYF
TRBJ1-1 | . | TRBV6-5 | . | TGTGCCAGCAGTTACTCACAGGGAGGGACTGAAGCTTTCTTT | CASSYSQGGTEAFF
TRBJ2-3 | . | TRBV9 | . | TGTGCCAGCAGCGTTGGGGCGGGCACAGATACGCAGTATTTT | CASSVGAGTDTQYF
TRBJ2-1 | . | TRBV9 | TRBD2 | TGTGCCAGCAGCGTAAGACTAGCGGGATACAATGAGCAGTTCTTC | CASSVRLAGYNEQFF
TRBJ1-1 | medium-sized | TRBV10-2 | TRBD1 | TGCGCCAGCACCCCAGGGGGAGCTGAAGCTTTCTTT | CASTPGGAEAFF
TRBJ2-1 | . | TRBV5-5 | TRBD2 | TGTGCCAGCGGTCCCGGGACTAGCGGGTTTTACAATGAGCAGTTCTTC | CASGPGTSGFYNEQFF
TRBJ1-2 | . | TRBV2 | TRBD1 | TGTGCCAGCAGTCCACCACAGGGGAGGTACGGCTACACCTTC | CASSPPQGRYGYTF
TRBJ2-5 | . | TRBV2 | . | TGTGCCAGCCTTCTTAATCGGGATCGAGAGACCCAGTACTTC | CASLLNRDRETQYF
TRBJ1-4 | . | TRBV19 | . | TGTGCCAGTAAGTCGGCCGGGGGGCGACAGAATGAAAAACTGTTTTTT | CASKSAGGRQNEKLFF
TRBJ2-1 | . | TRBV28 | TRBD2 | TGTGCCAGCAGTCCGGGGACTAGCGGCCTCCTCCTCAATGAGCAGTTCTTC | CASSPGTSGLLLNEQFF
TRBJ2-7 | once | TRBV29-1 | TRBD2 | TGCAGCGTTGGTTTGGCCGGCGGGAGCTCCTACGAGCAGTACTTC | CSVGLAGGSSYEQYF
TRBJ1-4 | . | TRBV5-1 | . | TGCGCCAGCAGCTTGGGTGGAGCCTACGAGGGTGAAAAACTGTTTTTT | CASSLGGAYEGEKLFF
TRBJ1-2 | . | TRBV7-2 | . | TGTGCCAGCAGCTCTGGGGGGAGAAAGATCCTCTATGGCTACACCTTC | CASSSGGRKILYGYTF
TRBJ1-2 | . | TRBV28 | TRBD1 | TGTGCCAGCAGTTTTGGACAGGCCAACTATGGCTACACCTTC | CASSFGQANYGYTF
TRBJ1-1 | few | TRBV7-9 | . | TGTGCCAGCAGCCCAGAGGCCCTCGAACTTGCTGAAGCTTTCTTT | CASSPEALELAEAFF
TRBJ1-1 | . | TRBV3-1/TRBV3-2 | TRBD1 | TGTGCCAGCAGCCAAGTACCGGGACAGGGACCTACCTCCTCTGCCCACTTCTTT | CASSQVPGQGPTSSAHFF
TRBJ1-2 | few | TRBV4-2 | . | TGTGCCAGCAGCCAAGATTTACAGGGCGGGGGCTACACCTTC | CASSQDLQGGGYTF
TRBJ2-7 | . | TRBV29-1 | TRBD1 | TGCAGCGTTGATCAGGGGGCGCGGGAGCAGTACTTC | CSVDQGAREQYF
TRBJ1-6 | . | TRBV7-6 | . | TGTGCCAGCAGCTTAGAGGGCAGGGTGGCGAATGGATCACCCCTCCACTTT | CASSLEGRVANGSPLHF
TRBJ2-5 | . | TRBV5-1 | TRBD1 | TGCGCCAGCAGCTTGGGACAGGGGATAATGCAAGAGACCCAGTACTTC | CASSLGQGIMQETQYF
TRBJ1-1 | . | TRBV18 | TRBD1 | TGTGCCAGCTCACCCCCAGGGGGCAGGGGTGAAGCTTTCTTT | CASSPPGGRGEAFF
TRBJ1-1 | . | TRBV18 | TRBD1 | TGTGCCAGCTCAAGAACAGGGGGATTCACTGAAGCTTTCTTT | CASSRTGGFTEAFF
TRBJ2-3 | . | TRBV27 | . | TGTGCCAGCAGTGACCCGGAGGGCACAGATACGCAGTATTTT | CASSDPEGTDTQYF
TRBJ1-1 | . | TRBV9 | TRBD1 | TGTGCCAGCAGCACCCGCAGGGGGGAAACGGGGTACACTGAAGCTTTCTTT | CASSTRRGETGYTEAFF
TRBJ2-5 | . | TRBV7-6 | TRBD2 | TGTGCCAGCAGCTTAGCAGCGGGAGGACGAGAGACCCAGTACTTC | CASSLAAGGRETQYF
TRBJ2-7 | . | TRBV7-8 | TRBD1 | TGTGCCAGCAGCTTAGTGGGGACAGGAAATTTCATCTACGAGCAGTACTTC | CASSLVGTGNFIYEQYF
TRBJ1-2 | . | TRBV7-9 | . | TGTGCCAGCAGCTTAGCGACAGGATCTGACTATGGCTACACCTTC | CASSLATGSDYGYTF
TRBJ2-1 | . | TRBV9 | TRBD1 | TGTGCCAGCAGCGCAGGACAGGGGGTAGGTGAGCAGTTCTTC | CASSAGQGVGEQFF
TRBJ2-1 | . | TRBV18 | . | TGTGCCAGCTCACCACTGGAGTTCAATGAGCAGTTCTTC | CASSPLEFNEQFF
TRBJ2-4 | . | TRBV30 | TRBD2 | TGTGCCTGGAGTGAAGGGACGACTAGCAAGAACATTCAGTACTTC | CAWSEGTTSKNIQYF
TRBJ1-1 | . | TRBV18 | . | TGTGCCAGCTCAGCCACAGCGAACACTGAAGCTTTCTTT | CASSATANTEAFF
TRBJ2-2 | . | TRBV24-1 | . | TGTGCCACCAGTGATCCAGCTGTCTTACTAGTGGCGACGAACACCGGGGAGCTGTTTTTT | CATSDPAVLLVATNTGELFF
TRBJ1-1 | . | TRBV7-2 | . | TGTGCCAGCAGCCCGGATACAGCTACCTACCTTGAAGCTTTCTTT | CASSPDTATYLEAFF